This T cell receptor beta chain derives from a study of vaccination and CD4 T cells after COVID-19. Across the whole study: Researchers treated cells with overlapping spike peptides taken from SARS-CoV-2, HCoV-NL63, HCoV-OC43 and HCoV-229E.

Note on this clonotype: The antigen is unknown.

Cultured CD4+ T-cell DNA underwent Oncomine TCR Beta short-read sequencing. One entry per CDR3 protein results from TCRdb running MiXCR on the PCR reads. The sample gives roughly 9,800 distinct CDR3 sequences, 45% to 55% of which show up once; approximately 12% is in the top ten. The V gene's germline CDR1 is DFQATT and CDR2 SNEGSKA (reference sequence). V lost 7 bases and J 2 bases, leaving 21 bases between the germline ends. The length of the CDR3 is 15 residues. Treatment in this sample: roughly 11-day PBMC culture with coronavirus spike peptide pools or control peptides (ViraFEST assay). Half the medium was replaced with fresh IL-2 medium on days 3 and 7.

The chain joins TRBV20-1 to TRBJ2-7, with D maybe TRBD2 (6 bases). Input material: CD4+ T cells from blood, cultured in vitro. This sequence originates from a human donor who had recovered from COVID-19. The DNA for the CDR3 is TGCAGTGTCCTACCATTGGCGGGGAGTGCCTACGAGCAGTACTTC. It yields the protein CSVLPLAGSAYEQYF.